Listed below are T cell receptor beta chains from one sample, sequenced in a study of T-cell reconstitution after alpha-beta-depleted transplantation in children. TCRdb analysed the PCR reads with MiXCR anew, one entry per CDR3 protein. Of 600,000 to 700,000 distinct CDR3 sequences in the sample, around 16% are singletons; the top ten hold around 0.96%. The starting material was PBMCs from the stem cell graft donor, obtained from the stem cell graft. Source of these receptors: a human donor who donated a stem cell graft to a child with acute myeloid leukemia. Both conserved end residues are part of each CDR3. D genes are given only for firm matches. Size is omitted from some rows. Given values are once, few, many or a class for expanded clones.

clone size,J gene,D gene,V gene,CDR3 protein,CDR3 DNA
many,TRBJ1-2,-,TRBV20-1,CSARDTEGYTF,TGCAGTGCTAGAGATACGGAGGGCTACACCTTC
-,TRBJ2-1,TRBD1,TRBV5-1,CASSTGQRDNEQFF,TGCGCCAGCAGCACGGGACAGAGAGATAATGAGCAGTTCTTC
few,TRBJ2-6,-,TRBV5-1,CASSFSGTYSGANVLTF,TGCGCCAGCAGCTTCTCGGGGACTTACTCTGGGGCCAACGTCCTGACTTTC
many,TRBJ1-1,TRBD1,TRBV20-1,CSARGQGLREAFF,TGCAGTGCTAGAGGACAGGGTCTGAGGGAAGCTTTCTTT
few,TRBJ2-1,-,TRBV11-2,CASSLVPQGQHNEQFF,TGTGCCAGCAGCTTAGTTCCCCAGGGCCAACACAATGAGCAGTTCTTC
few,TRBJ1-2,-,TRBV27,CASARVGPYYYGYTF,TGTGCCAGCGCCCGTGTGGGGCCATATTACTATGGCTACACCTTC
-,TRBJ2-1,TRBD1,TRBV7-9,CASSSRDSPYNEQFF,TGTGCCAGCAGCTCCCGGGACAGCCCCTACAATGAGCAGTTCTTC
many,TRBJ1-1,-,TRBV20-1,CSASQGNTEAFF,TGCAGTGCTAGTCAGGGGAACACTGAAGCTTTCTTT
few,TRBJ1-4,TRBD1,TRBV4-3,CASSPRTGGNNEKLFF,TGCGCCAGCAGCCCGCGGACAGGGGGAAATAATGAAAAACTGTTTTTT
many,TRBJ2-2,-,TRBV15,CATSRMNTGELFF,TGTGCCACCAGCAGGATGAACACCGGGGAGCTGTTTTTT
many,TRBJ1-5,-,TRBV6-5,CASSYSGGTQPQHF,TGTGCCAGCAGTTACTCGGGAGGGACTCAGCCCCAGCATTTT
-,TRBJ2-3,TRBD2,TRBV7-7,CASSLGGAGGPPDTQYF,TGTGCCAGCAGCTTAGGAGGGGCGGGGGGCCCTCCAGATACGCAGTATTTT
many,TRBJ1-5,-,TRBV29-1,CSVGSGAGQPQHF,TGCAGCGTTGGTTCAGGGGCGGGGCAGCCCCAGCATTTT
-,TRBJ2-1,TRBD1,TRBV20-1,CSAPGQGNNEQFF,TGCAGTGCTCCGGGACAGGGAAACAATGAGCAGTTCTTC
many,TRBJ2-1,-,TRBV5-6,CASSSRLVGHNEQFF,TGTGCCAGCAGCTCCCGACTAGTAGGGCACAATGAGCAGTTCTTC
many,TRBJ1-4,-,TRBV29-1,CSVAGIENEKLFF,TGCAGCGTCGCAGGGATCGAGAATGAAAAACTGTTTTTT
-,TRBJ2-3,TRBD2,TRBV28,CASTPGGTSGNTQYF,TGTGCCAGCACCCCCGGAGGTACTAGCGGAAATACGCAGTATTTT
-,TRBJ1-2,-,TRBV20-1,CSATRDGTNYGYTF,TGCAGTGCTACCCGAGACGGGACTAACTATGGCTACACCTTC
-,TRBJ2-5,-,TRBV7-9,CASNQGTQYF,TGTGCCAGCAACCAGGGGACCCAGTACTTC
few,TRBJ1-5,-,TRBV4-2,CASSQDKARSGPQHF,TGTGCCAGCAGCCAAGATAAAGCGAGATCGGGGCCCCAGCATTTT
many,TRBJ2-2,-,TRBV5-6,CASSLKRTGELFF,TGTGCCAGCAGCTTGAAACGCACCGGGGAGCTGTTTTTT
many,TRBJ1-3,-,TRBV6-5,CASSTYSGNTIYF,TGTGCCAGCAGTACCTACTCTGGAAACACCATATATTTT
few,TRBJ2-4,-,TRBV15,CATSRDPLRGKNIQYF,TGTGCCACCAGCAGAGATCCCCTCCGTGGCAAAAACATTCAGTACTTC
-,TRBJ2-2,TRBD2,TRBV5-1,CASSSSSGVTGELFF,TGCGCCAGCAGCTCCTCTAGCGGGGTGACCGGGGAGCTGTTTTTT
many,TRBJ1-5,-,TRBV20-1,CSARDGPGEQPQHF,TGCAGTGCTAGAGATGGGCCGGGGGAACAGCCCCAGCATTTT
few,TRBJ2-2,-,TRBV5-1,CASSSAPSGELFF,TGCGCCAGCAGCTCCGCACCCTCCGGGGAGCTGTTTTTT
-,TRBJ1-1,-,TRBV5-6,CASSLIRDTPLGTEAFF,TGTGCCAGCAGTCTTATCCGGGACACCCCGTTAGGGACTGAAGCTTTCTTT
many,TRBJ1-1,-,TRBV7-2,CASSLHGASTEAFF,TGTGCCAGCAGCTTACATGGGGCTAGCACTGAAGCTTTCTTT
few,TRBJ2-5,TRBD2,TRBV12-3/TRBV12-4,CASSFRAGGPETQYF,TGTGCCAGCAGTTTCAGAGCGGGGGGGCCGGAGACCCAGTACTTC
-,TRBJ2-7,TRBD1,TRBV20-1,CSARDLRQGDEQYF,TGCAGTGCTAGAGATCTGAGACAGGGCGACGAGCAGTACTTC
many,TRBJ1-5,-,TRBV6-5,CASSYFQGGSPQHF,TGTGCCAGCAGTTACTTCCAAGGGGGGTCGCCCCAGCATTTT
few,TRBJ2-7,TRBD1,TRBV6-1,CASSAQGADYEQYF,TGTGCCAGCAGTGCGCAGGGGGCCGACTACGAGCAGTACTTC
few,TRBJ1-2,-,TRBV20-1,CSARNSYGYTF,TGCAGTGCTAGAAACAGTTATGGCTACACCTTC
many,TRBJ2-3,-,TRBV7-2,CASSLMPSTDTQYF,TGTGCCAGCAGCTTAATGCCCAGCACAGATACGCAGTATTTT